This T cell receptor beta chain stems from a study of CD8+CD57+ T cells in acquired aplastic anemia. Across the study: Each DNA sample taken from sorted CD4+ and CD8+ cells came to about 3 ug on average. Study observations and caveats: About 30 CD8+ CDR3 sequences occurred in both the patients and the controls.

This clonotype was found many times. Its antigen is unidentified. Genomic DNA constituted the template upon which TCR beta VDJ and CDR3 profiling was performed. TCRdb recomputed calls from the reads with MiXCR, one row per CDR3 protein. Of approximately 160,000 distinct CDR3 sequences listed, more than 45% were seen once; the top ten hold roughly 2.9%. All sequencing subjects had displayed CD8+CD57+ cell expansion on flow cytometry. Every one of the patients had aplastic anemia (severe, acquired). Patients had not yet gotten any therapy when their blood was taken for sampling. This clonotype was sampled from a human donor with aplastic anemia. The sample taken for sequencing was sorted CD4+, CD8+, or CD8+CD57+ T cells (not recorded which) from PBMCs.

CDR3 in DNA: TGTGCCAGCGGGACCTCATCGAACACCGGGGAGCTGTTTTTT. Translated: CASGTSSNTGELFF. The rearrangement links TRBV6-6 to TRBJ2-2; tentatively, D is TRBD1 or TRBD2 (5 bases each). The CDR3 spans 14 residues. From germline, CDR1 is MNHNY and CDR2 SVGAGI (reference sequence). Trimming pared 8 bases from V and 0 bases from J, leaving 10 bases between.